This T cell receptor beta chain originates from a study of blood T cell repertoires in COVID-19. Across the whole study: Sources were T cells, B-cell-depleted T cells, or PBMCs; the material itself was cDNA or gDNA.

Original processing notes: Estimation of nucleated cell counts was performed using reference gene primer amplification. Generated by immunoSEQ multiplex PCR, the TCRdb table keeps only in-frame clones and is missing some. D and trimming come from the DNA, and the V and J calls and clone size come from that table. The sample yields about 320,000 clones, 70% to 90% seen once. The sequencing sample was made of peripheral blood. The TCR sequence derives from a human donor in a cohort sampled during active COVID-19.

CDR3: CAWSLSGFRGYTF. The DNA of the CDR3 is TGTGCCTGGAGTCTATCAGGCTTCAGAGGCTACACCTTC. This chain links TRBV30 with TRBJ1-2, with unresolved D. With 2 bases removed from V and 8 bases from J, the gap between germline ends came to 15 bases. Germline CDR1 GTSNPN, CDR2 SVGIG (reference sequence). This CDR3 region has 13 residues.